A single sample is the source of the 13 T cell receptor beta chains below, sequenced in a study of T cells after posttransplantation cyclophosphamide. Method: immunoSEQ multiplex PCR; TCRdb's copy keeps in-frame clones and lacks some. Of 13,000 to 15,000 clones listed, 65% to 85% were seen once; the top ten hold under 1.5%. The sample comprised memory CD4+ T cells sorted from PBMCs. The receptors come from a man aged 45-65 years.

This chain joins TRBV2 and TRBJ2-3; no clear D gene. Germline lookup yields CDR1 SNHLY and CDR2 FYNNEI. Between the trimmed V and J ends, which lost 0 bases and 5 bases, there was a span of 9 bases. The CDR3 spans 14 residues. The CDR3 sequence: CASSEAPYQDTQYF. For the CDR3, the DNA is TGTGCCAGCAGTGAAGCGCCCTACCAAGATACGCAGTATTTT.

This rearrangement joins TRBV4-1 to TRBJ2-1; a weak D match, TRBD1 (6 bases). V lost 8 bases and J 2 bases, leaving 19 bases between the germline ends. Germline V gene data show CDR1 as MGHRA and CDR2 as YSYEKL. The CDR3 extends over 16 amino acids. The CDR3 protein is CASGANTGITYNEQFF. The CDR3 DNA reads as TGCGCCAGCGGAGCTAATACAGGGATAACCTACAATGAGCAGTTCTTC.

This chain uses TRBV5-1 with TRBJ2-5; D might be TRBD1 (6 bases). The CDR3 has 13 residues. V was shortened by 4 bases and J by 4 bases, with 11 bases between the two germline ends. Germline values: CDR1 SGHRS, CDR2 YFSETQ. The CDR3 region has the DNA TGCGCCAGCAGCAAAGGACAGCTAGAGACCCAGTACTTC. Its translation: CASSKGQLETQYF. Using reference TRBV5-1 and TRBJ2-5 for the parts outside the CDR3, the full variable domain is KAGVTQTPRYLIKTRGQQVTLSCSPISGHRSVSWYQQTPGQGLQFLFEYFSETQRNKGNFPGRFSGRQFSNSRSEMNVSTLELGDSALYLCASSKGQLETQYFGPGTRLLVL.

The CDR3 here is CAWTLGQGYGYTF. CDR3 bases: TGTGCCTGGACCCTAGGACAGGGTTATGGCTACACCTTC. V and J are TRBV30 and TRBJ1-2; 8 bases match TRBD1. V gave up 4 bases and J gave up 5 bases; unmatched junction bases: 6. Per germline, CDR1 GTSNPN and CDR2 SVGIG (reference sequence). The CDR3 runs to 13 residues.

This chain uses TRBV7-2 with TRBJ2-3; the D gene is possibly TRBD2 (5 bases). CDR3 length: 14 residues. CDR1 is SGHTA, CDR2 FQGNSA, per germline. V was cut by 3 bases and J by 0 bases, with 7 bases left in between. This chain's CDR3 is CASSLAGSTDTQYF. CDR3 nucleotide sequence: TGTGCCAGCAGCTTGGCGGGTAGCACAGATACGCAGTATTTT.

Of note for this clone: Within the sample, other DNA sequences also encode this same CDR3. The V and J genes are TRBV19 and TRBJ1-5, with unresolved D. This CDR3 has 12 residues. The germline CDR1 and CDR2 sequences are LNHDA and SQIVND (reference sequence). Trimming stripped 6 bases from V and 3 bases from J, with 6 bases between. CDR3 in amino acids: CASSLLNQPQHF. In nucleotides, the CDR3 is TGTGCCAGTAGCCTACTCAATCAGCCCCAGCATTTT.

The chain links TRBV5-5 to TRBJ1-6; 7 positions match TRBD1. Germline V gene data show CDR1 as SGHKS and CDR2 as YYEKEE (reference sequence). CDR3 length equals 17 residues. With V trimmed by 3 bases and J by 4 bases, 10 bases remained unmatched. The CDR3 is CASSSHTGDPYNSPLHF. The CDR3 nucleotides are TGTGCCAGCAGCTCACACACAGGGGACCCATATAATTCACCCCTCCACTTT.

The V and J genes are TRBV28 and TRBJ2-3, with D perhaps TRBD1 (6 bases). From germline, CDR1 is MDHEN and CDR2 SYDVKM. The CDR3 is 15 residues long. Between the trimmed V and J ends, which lost 5 bases and 4 bases, there was a span of 16 bases. The CDR3 protein is CASSLSRDNSDTQYF. In DNA, the CDR3 is TGTGCCAGCAGTCTAAGCCGGGACAACTCAGATACGCAGTATTTT.

This clone was detected a few times. The gene calls are TRBV6-6 and TRBJ1-1, with TRBD1 matching over 10 bases. This CDR3 has 12 amino acids. V shed 5 bases, J shed 11 bases, and the junction held 5 bases outside the gene matches. Germline V CDR1 and CDR2: MNHNY, SVGAGI (reference sequence). This CDR3 is CASSTDRGRAFF. CDR3 nucleotide sequence: TGTGCCAGCAGTACCGACAGGGGGCGGGCTTTCTTT.

The chain combines TRBV5-1 with TRBJ2-1; the match to TRBD2 covers 10 bases. This CDR3 spans 15 amino acids. The V gene end was trimmed by 4 bases and the J gene end by 4 bases; junction bases not matched to a gene: 5. Germline CDR1 reads SGHRS; CDR2 reads YFSETQ. CDR3 protein: CASSASSGSYNEQFF. DNA for the CDR3: TGCGCCAGCAGCGCCTCTAGCGGGAGTTACAATGAGCAGTTCTTC.

This clone appeared a single time. Its ends do not fully match the called genes, so a read error is possible. J is TRBJ2-4 and V is TRBV20-1, with a possible D match to TRBD1 (5 bases). The length of the CDR3 is 11 residues. Germline V gives CDR1 DFQATT, CDR2 SNEGSKA (reference sequence). Written as DNA, the CDR3 is TGCAGTGCAAGAGATGGGCAGGGCCAGTACTTC. This translates into CSARDGQGQYF.

The chain carries TRBV7-2 and TRBJ1-4; no clear D gene. Germline CDR1 and CDR2: SGHTA and FQGNSA. Trimming took 0 bases from V and 2 from J, leaving 4 bases between them. The CDR3 has 14 residues. CDR3 region: CASSLARTNEKLFF. The CDR3 nucleotides read TGTGCCAGCAGCTTAGCCAGGACTAATGAAAAACTGTTTTTT.

This rearrangement joins TRBV5-6 to TRBJ1-4; 8 bases match TRBD1. V dropped 4 bases and J dropped 5; count of bases not matched to a gene: 10. This CDR3 spans 16 amino acids. The germline V gene encodes CDR1 SGHDT and CDR2 YYEEEE. The DNA for the CDR3 is TGTGCCAGCAGCACGGACAGGGATAAAGTAAATGAAAAACTGTTTTTT. Encoded protein: CASSTDRDKVNEKLFF.